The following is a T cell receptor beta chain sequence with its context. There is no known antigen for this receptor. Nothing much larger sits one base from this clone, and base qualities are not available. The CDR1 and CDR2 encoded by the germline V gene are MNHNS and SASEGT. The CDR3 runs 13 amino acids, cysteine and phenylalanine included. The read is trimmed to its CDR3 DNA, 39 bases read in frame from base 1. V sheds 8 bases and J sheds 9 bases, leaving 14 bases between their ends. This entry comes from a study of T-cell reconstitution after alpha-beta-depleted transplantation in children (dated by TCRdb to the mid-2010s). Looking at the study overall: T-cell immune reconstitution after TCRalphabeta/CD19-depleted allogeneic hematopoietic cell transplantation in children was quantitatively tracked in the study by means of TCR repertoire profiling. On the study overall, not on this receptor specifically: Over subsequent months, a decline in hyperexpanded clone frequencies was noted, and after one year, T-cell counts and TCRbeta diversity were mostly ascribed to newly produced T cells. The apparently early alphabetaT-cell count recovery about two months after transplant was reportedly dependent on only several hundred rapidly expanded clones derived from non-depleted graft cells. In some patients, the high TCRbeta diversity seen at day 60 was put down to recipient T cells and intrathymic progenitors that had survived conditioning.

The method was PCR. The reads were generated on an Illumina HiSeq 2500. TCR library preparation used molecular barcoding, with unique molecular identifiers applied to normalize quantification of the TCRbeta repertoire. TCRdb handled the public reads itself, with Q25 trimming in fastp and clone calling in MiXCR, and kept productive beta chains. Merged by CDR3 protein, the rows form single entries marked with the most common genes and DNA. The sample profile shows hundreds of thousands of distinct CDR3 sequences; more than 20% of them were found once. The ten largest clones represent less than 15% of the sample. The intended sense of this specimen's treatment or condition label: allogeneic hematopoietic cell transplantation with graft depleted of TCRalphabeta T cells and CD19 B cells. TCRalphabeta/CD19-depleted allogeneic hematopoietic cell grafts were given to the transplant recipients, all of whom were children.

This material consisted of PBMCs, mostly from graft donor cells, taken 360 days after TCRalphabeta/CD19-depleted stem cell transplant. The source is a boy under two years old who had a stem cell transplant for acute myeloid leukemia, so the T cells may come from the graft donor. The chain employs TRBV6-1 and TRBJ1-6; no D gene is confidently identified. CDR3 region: CASVGAPSSPLHF. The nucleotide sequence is TGTGCCAGCGTGGGTGCTCCTAGTTCACCCCTCCACTTT.